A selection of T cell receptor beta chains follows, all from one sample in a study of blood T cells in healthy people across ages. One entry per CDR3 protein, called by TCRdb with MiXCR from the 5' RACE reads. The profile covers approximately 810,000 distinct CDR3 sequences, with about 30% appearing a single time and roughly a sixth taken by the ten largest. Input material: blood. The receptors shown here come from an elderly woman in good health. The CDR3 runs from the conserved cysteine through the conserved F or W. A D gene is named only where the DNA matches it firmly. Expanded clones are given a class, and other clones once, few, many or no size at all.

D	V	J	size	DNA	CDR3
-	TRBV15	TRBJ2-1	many	TGTGCCACCAGCAGTACTGGGGATGAGCAGTTCTTC	CATSSTGDEQFF
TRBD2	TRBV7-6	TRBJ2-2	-	TGTGCCAGCAGCTTAACTAGCGGGGGGCACGGGGAGCTGTTTTTT	CASSLTSGGHGELFF
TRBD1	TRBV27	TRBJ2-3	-	TGTGCCAGCAGTCCCTACAGGGGGCGGGGGACAGATACGCAGTATTTT	CASSPYRGRGTDTQYF
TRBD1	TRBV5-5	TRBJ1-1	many	TGTGCCAGCAGCTGGGGACAGCCGATGAACACTGAAGCTTTCTTT	CASSWGQPMNTEAFF
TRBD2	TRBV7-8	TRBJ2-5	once	TGTGCCAGCAGCACATGGACTAGCGGGAGACAAGAGACCCAGTACTTC	CASSTWTSGRQETQYF
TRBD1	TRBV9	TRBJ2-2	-	TGTACCAGCAGCGTAGTGGGACAGGGGTTGACCGGGGAGCTGTTTTTT	CTSSVVGQGLTGELFF
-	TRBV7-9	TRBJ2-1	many	TGTGCCAGCAGTGAACAGGGTAGCTCCTACAATGAGCAGTTCTTC	CASSEQGSSYNEQFF
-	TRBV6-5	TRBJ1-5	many	TGTGCCAGCAGCCCTAGTAAAAATCAGCCCCAGCATTTT	CASSPSKNQPQHF
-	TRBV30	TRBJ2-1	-	TGTGCCTGGAGAGGGCAGGAGACGGCTCCTGAGCAGTTCTTC	CAWRGQETAPEQFF
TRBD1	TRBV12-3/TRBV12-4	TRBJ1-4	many	TGTGCCAGCAGTTTCGGGACAGGGGTAAATGAAAAACTGTTTTTT	CASSFGTGVNEKLFF
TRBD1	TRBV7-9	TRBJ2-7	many	TGTGCCAGCAGAGCCGGGACAGGAGCCTACGAGCAGTACTTC	CASRAGTGAYEQYF
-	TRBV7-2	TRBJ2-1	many	TGTGCCAGCAGCTTAAGGGGGGGGGGGACCCACAATGAGCAGTTCTTC	CASSLRGGGTHNEQFF
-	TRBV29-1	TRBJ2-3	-	TGCAGCGTTACTGACTACAGCACAGATACGCAGTATTTT	CSVTDYSTDTQYF
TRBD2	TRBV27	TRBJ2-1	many	TGTGCCAGCAGTTTGAGCGGGGGTCTTCTAGTCTATGAGCAGTTCTTC	CASSLSGGLLVYEQFF
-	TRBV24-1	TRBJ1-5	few	TGTGCCACCAGTGATTCCCAGTATAGCAATCAGCCCCAGCATTTT	CATSDSQYSNQPQHF
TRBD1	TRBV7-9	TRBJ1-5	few	TGTGCCAGCAGCTCAGGGGACAGGCCCCAGCATTTT	CASSSGDRPQHF
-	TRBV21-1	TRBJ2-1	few	TGTGCCAGCAGTCACCTCTCCGGGGGCCTGTCCTACAATGAGCAGTTCTTC	CASSHLSGGLSYNEQFF
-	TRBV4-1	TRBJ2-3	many	TGCGCCAGCAGTGCGGGGCCCTACACAGATACGCAGTATTTT	CASSAGPYTDTQYF
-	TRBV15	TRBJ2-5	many	TGTGCCACCAGCAGAGACGAAGAGACCCAGTACTTC	CATSRDEETQYF
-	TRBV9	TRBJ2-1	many	TGTGCCAGCAGCGTATGGCAGAGCTCCTACAATGAGCAGTTCTTC	CASSVWQSSYNEQFF
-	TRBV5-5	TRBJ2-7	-	TGTGCCAGCAGCTTCGTGGGGCTTCCCTACGAGCAGTACTTC	CASSFVGLPYEQYF
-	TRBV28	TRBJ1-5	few	TGTGCCAGCAGTTTACAGGTCAACCAGCCCCAGCATTTT	CASSLQVNQPQHF
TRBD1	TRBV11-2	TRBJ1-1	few	TGTGCCAGCGGGTCAGGGGGCGCGGTCACTGAAGCTTTCTTT	CASGSGGAVTEAFF
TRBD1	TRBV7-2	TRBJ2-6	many	TGTGCCAGCAGCCAAAGGACAGGGGTTCAGTCCGGGGCCAACGTCCTGACTTTC	CASSQRTGVQSGANVLTF
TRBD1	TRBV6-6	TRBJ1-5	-	TGTGCCAGCAGTACCCAAGGACAGGGGGTTAGCAATCAGCCCCAGCATTTT	CASSTQGQGVSNQPQHF
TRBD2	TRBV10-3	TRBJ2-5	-	TGTGCCATCAGTGAACATGGACTAGTCGGGTCAGAGACCCAGTACTTC	CAISEHGLVGSETQYF
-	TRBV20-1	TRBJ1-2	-	TGCAGTGCTAGAGCTTTAGGGGCAGGGTATGGAGCTAACTATGGCTACACCTTC	CSARALGAGYGANYGYTF
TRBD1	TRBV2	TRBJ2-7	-	TGTGCCAGCAGTGAGGGGGGACAGGCTGTCCGACGATCCTACGAGCAGTACTTC	CASSEGGQAVRRSYEQYF
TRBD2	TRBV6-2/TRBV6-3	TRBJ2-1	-	TGTGCCAGCAGCGACACAGCGGGGAACAATGAGCAGTTCTTC	CASSDTAGNNEQFF
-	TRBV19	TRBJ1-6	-	TGTGCCAGTAGTTCTCAGGATTCACCCCTCCACTTT	CASSSQDSPLHF
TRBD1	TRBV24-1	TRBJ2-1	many	TGTGCCACCAGTGACCGGGACAGCAAAAATGAGCAGTTCTTC	CATSDRDSKNEQFF
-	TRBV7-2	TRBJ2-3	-	TGTGCCAGCAGCTCCCGGGGTACGCAGTATTTT	CASSSRGTQYF
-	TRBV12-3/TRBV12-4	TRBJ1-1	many	TGTGCCAGCAGTTTGTATACGGGGAACACTGAAGCTTTCTTT	CASSLYTGNTEAFF
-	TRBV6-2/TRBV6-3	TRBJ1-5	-	TGTGCCAGCACCCTGGCCGGGTCGGAAAATCAGCCCCAGCATTTT	CASTLAGSENQPQHF
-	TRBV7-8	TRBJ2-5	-	TGTGCCAGCAGCTTCGGACTAACCCAAGAGACCCAGTACTTC	CASSFGLTQETQYF
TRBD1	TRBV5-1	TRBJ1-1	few	TGCGCCAGCAGCTCCCGGGACAGGCAAGCCGCAGAAGCTTTCTTT	CASSSRDRQAAEAFF
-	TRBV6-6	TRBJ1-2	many	TGTGCCAGCACCGACGCAGGGTTGTCCGGCTACACCTTC	CASTDAGLSGYTF
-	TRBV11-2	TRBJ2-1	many	TGTGCCAGCAGCCAACCTCAGGGGCTTGAGCAGTTCTTC	CASSQPQGLEQFF
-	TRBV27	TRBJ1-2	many	TGTGCCAGCAGTTTATGGAGGGGATATGGCTACACCTTC	CASSLWRGYGYTF
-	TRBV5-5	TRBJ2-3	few	TGTGCCAGCAGCTGGAACAGGGGAGGAGATACGCAGTATTTT	CASSWNRGGDTQYF
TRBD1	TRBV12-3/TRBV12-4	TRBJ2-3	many	TGTGCCAGCAGTCCGGGGACAGGGTTCGGGTCAGATACGCAGTATTTT	CASSPGTGFGSDTQYF
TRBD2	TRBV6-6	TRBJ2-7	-	TGTGCCACCACCGTGGGACTAGCGGGACGCGAGCAGTACTTC	CATTVGLAGREQYF
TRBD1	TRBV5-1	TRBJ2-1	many	TGCGCCAGCAGCACGAACCGGGACAGGGGGCAAAATGAGCAGTTCTTC	CASSTNRDRGQNEQFF
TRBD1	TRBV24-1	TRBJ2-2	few	TGTGCCACCAGTGATGCCCGGACAGGGATCCCCGGGGAGCTGTTTTTT	CATSDARTGIPGELFF
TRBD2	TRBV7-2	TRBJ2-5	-	TGTGCCAGCAGCTTAGGGGGCGGGGGGGGGACCCAGTACTTC	CASSLGGGGGTQYF
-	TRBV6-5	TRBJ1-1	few	TGTGCCAGGGTCAAGGTAGCTGAAGCTTTCTTT	CARVKVAEAFF